The clone carrying this T cell receptor (beta chain) was observed a handful of times. The antigen is undetermined. The CDR3 end lies 3 residues beyond the end of the read and is filled in from the germline J gene. This sample is drawn from a study of T cell clonality in common variable immunodeficiency. Whole-study findings and limits: CVID subjects shared fewer TCRbeta clones than healthy controls did.

The CDR3 totals 13 residues. Germline assignment: CDR1 SNHLY and CDR2 FYNNEI. V dropped 6 bases and J dropped 6 bases, with 11 bases sitting between them. Profiling relied on immunoSEQ multiplex PCR, and the TCRdb table lists in-frame clones only, not all of them. The table records 75,000 to 85,000 clones without singletons, the ten largest covering 0.75% to 1%. The source of this sequence is a person between 18 and 75 years old in good health. The chain recombines TRBV2 with TRBJ2-2; possible D gene TRBD1, 6 bases. Sample: peripheral blood mononuclear cells. CDR3 DNA (partial): TGTGCCAGCAGCCAGGGGCCCTCCGGGGAG. Its translation: CASSQGPSGE. The whole CDR3 protein is CASSQGPSGELFF.